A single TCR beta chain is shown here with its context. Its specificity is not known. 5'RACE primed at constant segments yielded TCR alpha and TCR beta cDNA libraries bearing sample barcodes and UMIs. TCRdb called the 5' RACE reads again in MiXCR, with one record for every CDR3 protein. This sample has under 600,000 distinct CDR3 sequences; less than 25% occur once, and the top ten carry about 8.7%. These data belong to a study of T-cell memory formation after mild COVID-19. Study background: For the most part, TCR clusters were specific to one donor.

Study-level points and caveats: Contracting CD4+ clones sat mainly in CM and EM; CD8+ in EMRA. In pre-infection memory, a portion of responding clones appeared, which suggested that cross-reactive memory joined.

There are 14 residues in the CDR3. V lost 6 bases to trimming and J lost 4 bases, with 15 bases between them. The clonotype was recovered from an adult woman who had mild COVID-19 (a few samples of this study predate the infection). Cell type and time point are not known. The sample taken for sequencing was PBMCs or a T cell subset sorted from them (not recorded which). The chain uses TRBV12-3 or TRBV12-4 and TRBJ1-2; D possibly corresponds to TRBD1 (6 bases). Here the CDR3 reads CASRRQARSYGYTF. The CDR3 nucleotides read TGTGCCAGCAGAAGACAGGCCCGTAGCTATGGCTACACCTTC.